A single sample gave rise to the 4 T cell receptor beta chains below, sequenced in a study of T cell responses to AZD1222 COVID-19 vaccine. The repertoire was sequenced with immunoSEQ multiplex PCR; TCRdb's copy has only in-frame clones and lacks some. This sample yields about 69,000 clones, of which 75% to 90% are seen a single time; roughly 23% belongs to the top ten. The sequenced sample was peripheral blood, obtained 28 days after the second AZD1222 dose. These receptors all stem from an adult who received the AZD1222 COVID-19 vaccine.

V is TRBV7-9 and J is TRBJ1-1; tentatively, D is TRBD1 (6 bases). The CDR3 is 13 residues long. The germline V gene encodes CDR1 SEHNR and CDR2 FQNEAQ (reference sequence). Trimming took 0 bases from V and 11 from J, leaving 13 bases between them. The CDR3 loop reads CASSLARGAWAFF. The CDR3 region has the DNA TGTGCCAGCAGCTTAGCGAGGGGGGCTTGGGCTTTCTTT. The variable domain in full, completed from reference TRBV7-9 and TRBJ1-1, reads DTGVSQNPRHKITKRGQNVTFRCDPISEHNRLYWYRQTLGQGPEFLTYFQNEAQLEKSRLLSDRFSAERPKGSFSTLEIQRTEQGDSAMYLCASSLARGAWAFFGQGTRLTVV.

This chain links TRBV10-2 with TRBJ2-5; 8 bases are shared with TRBD2. Germline V gives CDR1 WSHSY, CDR2 SAAADI. After removal of 3 bases from V and 3 bases from J, the junction contained 12 bases not matched to a gene. CDR3 length equals 17 residues. The CDR3 spells CASSDLVKAGAKETQYF. Written as DNA, the CDR3 is TGCGCCAGCAGTGACTTAGTAAAAGCGGGGGCGAAAGAGACCCAGTACTTC.

The genes are TRBV6-1 and TRBJ1-1; 7 bases align to TRBD1. This CDR3 comprises 13 residues. J lost 0 bases, V lost 8 bases, and 3 bases had no gene match. The germline CDR1 and CDR2 sequences are MNHNS and SASEGT. CDR3 in amino acids: CASETGLNTEAFF. CDR3 bases: TGTGCCAGCGAGACAGGGCTGAACACTGAAGCTTTCTTT.

The chain recombines TRBV30 with TRBJ1-1; a weak D match, TRBD1 (5 bases). Germline V CDR1 and CDR2: GTSNPN, SVGIG (reference sequence). V dropped 4 bases and J dropped 2 bases, with 11 bases sitting between them. CDR3 length: 13 residues. DNA for the CDR3: TGTGCCTGGACGACAGTAACCAACACTGAAGCTTTCTTT. This encodes CAWTTVTNTEAFF.